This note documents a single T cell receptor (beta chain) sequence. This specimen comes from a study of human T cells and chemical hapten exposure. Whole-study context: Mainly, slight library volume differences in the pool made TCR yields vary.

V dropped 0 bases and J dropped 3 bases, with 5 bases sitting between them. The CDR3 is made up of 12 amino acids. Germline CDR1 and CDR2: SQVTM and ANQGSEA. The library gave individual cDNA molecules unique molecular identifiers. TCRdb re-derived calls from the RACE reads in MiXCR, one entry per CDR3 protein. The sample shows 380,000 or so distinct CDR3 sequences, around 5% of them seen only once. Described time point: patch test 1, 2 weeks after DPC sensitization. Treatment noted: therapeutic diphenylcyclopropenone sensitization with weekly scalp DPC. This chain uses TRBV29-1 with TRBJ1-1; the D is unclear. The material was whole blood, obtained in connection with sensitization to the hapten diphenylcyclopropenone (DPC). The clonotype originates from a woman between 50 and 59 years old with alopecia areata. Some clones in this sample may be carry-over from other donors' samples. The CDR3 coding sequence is TGCAGCGTTGAAGACACTTACACTGAAGCTTTCTTT. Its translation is CSVEDTYTEAFF.